The 32 T cell receptor beta chains reported below all come from one sample, sequenced in a study of blood T cell repertoires in COVID-19. Sequencing used immunoSEQ multiplex PCR; TCRdb keeps in-frame clones, though not all of them. Here the sample spans tens of thousands of clones, approximately 82% being singletons. Sequenced material: peripheral blood. The receptors come from a woman of 80 years or more with acute or convalescent COVID-19.

The chain joins TRBV24-1 to TRBJ1-2; D possibly corresponds to TRBD1 (5 bases). V lost 0 bases and J lost 7, with 14 bases in between. Per germline, CDR1 KGHDR and CDR2 SFDVKD. The CDR3 consists of 15 residues. The CDR3 region is CATSDLHGGQAGYTF. As DNA, the CDR3 is TGTGCCACCAGTGATTTGCACGGGGGTCAAGCTGGCTACACCTTC.

The rearrangement uses TRBV29-1 and TRBJ2-7; D is ambiguous. Per germline, CDR1 SQVTM and CDR2 ANQGSEA. The CDR3 spans 12 residues. The germline V and J ends were trimmed by 0 bases and 6 bases, with 9 bases remaining between them. The DNA for the CDR3 is TGCAGCGTTGAAGATCGCAGGCTCGAGCAGTACTTC. Translated: CSVEDRRLEQYF.

V usage is TRBV18 and J usage is TRBJ2-7, with TRBD2 as a possible D gene (5 bases). CDR1 KGHSH and CDR2 LQKENI come from the germline V gene. The CDR3 spans 13 residues. The V and J ends lost 2 bases and 7 bases respectively, with 12 bases between them. The CDR3 is CASSPNTRREQYF. In DNA form, the CDR3 reads TGTGCCAGCTCACCAAACACTAGGCGGGAGCAGTACTTC.

The sample holds a few counts of this clone. V and J are TRBV27 and TRBJ1-2; TRBD1 matches at 8 bases. Germline-derived CDR1 and CDR2 are MNHEY and SMNVEV (reference sequence). CDR3 length: 11 amino acids. The V segment lost 8 bases and the J segment 8 bases; nucleotides outside the gene matches: 4. CDR3 region: CASGRGQGYTF. DNA of the CDR3: TGTGCCAGCGGCAGGGGGCAAGGCTACACCTTC.

The gene calls are TRBV6-5 and TRBJ2-5, with D possibly matching TRBD2 (5 bases). Germline V CDR1 and CDR2: MNHEY, SVGAGI. Trimming pared 11 bases from V and 5 bases from J, leaving 24 bases between. The length of the CDR3 is 15 residues. This CDR3 reads CAATRSGPSGETQYF. CDR3 in DNA: TGTGCCGCCACGCGCTCTGGTCCCTCGGGGGAGACCCAGTACTTC.

V usage is TRBV5-1 and J usage is TRBJ2-7, with TRBD1 identical over 7 bases. Germline V gene sequence: CDR1 SGHRS, CDR2 YFSETQ. V was clipped by 0 bases and J by 0 bases; unmatched bases: 6. This CDR3 region has 16 residues. The CDR3 loop is CASSLGGRGSSYEQYF. The CDR3 nucleotides read TGCGCCAGCAGCTTGGGGGGCAGGGGGAGCTCCTACGAGCAGTACTTC. The whole variable domain, filled in from reference TRBV5-1 and TRBJ2-7, reads KAGVTQTPRYLIKTRGQQVTLSCSPISGHRSVSWYQQTPGQGLQFLFEYFSETQRNKGNFPGRFSGRQFSNSRSEMNVSTLELGDSALYLCASSLGGRGSSYEQYFGPGTRLTVT.

V is TRBV5-5 and J is TRBJ2-5, with 11 bases fitting TRBD1. Per germline, CDR1 SGHKS and CDR2 YYEKEE (reference sequence). This CDR3 region has 14 residues. The J segment lost 5 bases and the V segment lost 3 bases, leaving 3 bases of the junction unmatched. The chain's CDR3 is CASSWTGGAETQYF. The CDR3 nucleotides read TGTGCCAGCAGCTGGACAGGGGGCGCCGAGACCCAGTACTTC.

V and J are TRBV19 and TRBJ1-6; D might be TRBD1 (5 bases). Germline V CDR1 and CDR2: LNHDA, SQIVND (reference sequence). The CDR3 has 19 residues. Trimming pared 2 bases from V and 5 bases from J, leaving 22 bases between. The CDR3 region is CASSIPPVFAGKNNSPLHF. The CDR3 DNA is TGTGCCAGTAGTATACCCCCGGTTTTTGCAGGGAAGAATAATTCACCCCTCCACTTT.

The gene calls are TRBV3-1 (or the pseudogene TRBV3-2) and TRBJ2-1, with 11 positions matching TRBD1. Germline trimming cut 3 bases from V and 4 bases from J; bases unmatched to any gene: 5. This CDR3 is built from 16 residues. Per the germline V gene, CDR1 is LGHDT and CDR2 is YNNKEL (reference sequence). The CDR3 DNA follows: TGTGCCAGCAGCCACCTAGGACAGGGGGCATACAATGAGCAGTTCTTC. Its protein product is CASSHLGQGAYNEQFF.

This clone was recorded a few times. This rearrangement joins TRBV6-6 to TRBJ2-7; 8 bases map to TRBD2. Germline trimming cut 5 bases from V and 1 base from J; bases unmatched to any gene: 13. The CDR3 loop spans 17 amino acids. Germline V CDR1 and CDR2: MNHNY, SVGAGI (reference sequence). The CDR3: CASSPQPGGGSSYEQYF. DNA for the CDR3: TGTGCCAGCAGTCCTCAACCCGGGGGGGGGTCGTCCTACGAGCAGTACTTC.

The chain recombines TRBV5-1 with TRBJ2-2; no clear D. The V gene's germline CDR1 is SGHRS and CDR2 YFSETQ. The CDR3 loop spans 13 amino acids. Trimming left V 4 bases short and J 3 bases short, with 7 bases between. The CDR3 coding sequence is TGCGCCAGCAGCCGCACAGACACCGGGGAGCTGTTTTTT. Translating it yields CASSRTDTGELFF.

Only one count was recorded for this clone. With a much larger clone just one base away, this may be a read error. V gene TRBV10-1 combines with J gene TRBJ1-6, with D hard to call. CDR1 is WNHNN and CDR2 is SYGVQD in the germline V gene (reference sequence). The CDR3 totals 14 residues. Trimming cost V 2 bases and J 7 bases, with 9 bases left between them. The CDR3 reads CASSENPGNSPLHF. The CDR3 nucleotides read TGCGCCAGCAGTGAGAATCCGGGAAATTCACCCCTCCACTTT.

V gene TRBV27 combines with J gene TRBJ2-1, with a weak D call TRBD2 (6 bases). The CDR3 has 15 residues. Germline assignment: CDR1 MNHEY and CDR2 SMNVEV (reference sequence). Trimming removed 3 bases from V and 5 bases from J, with 14 bases in between. The CDR3 here is CASSLEGRGHNEQFF. In DNA, the CDR3 is TGTGCCAGCAGTTTGGAGGGTCGGGGCCACAATGAGCAGTTCTTC.

A single count supports this clone. J is TRBJ2-1 and V is TRBV19; D is possibly TRBD2 (6 bases). CDR1 and CDR2 from the germline V gene are LNHDA and SQIVND (reference sequence). The CDR3 covers 12 residues. Written as DNA, the CDR3 is TGTGCGTCCGGGACTTTCATTAATGAGCAGTTCTTC. It is translated as CASGTFINEQFF.

The CDR3 region has the DNA TGCAGCGCCGGACACCTCCTCTTTAATGAGCAGTTCTTC. Translation gives CSAGHLLFNEQFF. This sequence joins TRBV29-1 and TRBJ2-1; maybe TRBD1 (5 bases). CDR3 size: 13 residues. V was shortened by 7 bases and J by 7 bases, with 17 bases between the two germline ends. Germline V CDR1 and CDR2: SQVTM, ANQGSEA.

The chain uses TRBV19 and TRBJ1-2, with TRBD1 matching over 9 bases. The CDR3 runs to 15 residues. Per germline, CDR1 LNHDA and CDR2 SQIVND (reference sequence). V lost 7 bases to trimming and J lost 8 bases; unmatched junction nucleotides: 14. The CDR3 bases are TGTGCCAGTACTCCTTCGGTACAGGGGGCCCGAGGCTACACCTTC. Translating it yields CASTPSVQGARGYTF.

This chain joins TRBV18 and TRBJ2-5, with D perhaps matching TRBD2 (5 bases). Germline CDR1 and CDR2: KGHSH and LQKENI. V lost 3 bases to trimming and J lost 5 bases, with 13 bases between them. The CDR3 is 14 amino acids. CDR3 in amino acids: CASSPSGPGETQYF. CDR3 DNA sequence: TGTGCCAGCTCACCGTCGGGCCCGGGGGAGACCCAGTACTTC.

J is TRBJ2-5 and V is TRBV30; D is unresolved. The germline gives CDR1 GTSNPN, CDR2 SVGIG (reference sequence). V was cut by 0 bases and J by 5 bases, with 7 bases left in between. This CDR3 region has 12 residues. The DNA for the CDR3 is TGTGCCTGGAGTGTGGTCGGGGAGACCCAGTACTTC. Amino acid sequence: CAWSVVGETQYF.

J is TRBJ2-2 and V is TRBV6-4, with TRBD1 identical over 9 bases. This CDR3 has 14 residues. CDR1 and CDR2 from the germline V gene are MRHNA and SNTAGT. J gave up 6 bases and V 6 bases, and 5 bases lay outside the gene matches. The chain's CDR3 is CASREQGAAGELFF. DNA of the CDR3: TGTGCCAGCAGAGAACAGGGGGCGGCCGGGGAGCTGTTTTTT.

This chain connects TRBV21-1 to TRBJ2-7; TRBD1 is taken as the D call from the table, unchecked against the DNA. TRBV21-1 is shown as a pseudogene. This CDR3 is 13 amino acids long. CDR3 protein: CASLRQRTWEQYF. CDR3 bases: TGTGCCAGCCTGAGACAGAGAACTTGGGAGCAGTACTTC.

The rearrangement uses TRBV14 and TRBJ2-7; 7 bases agree with TRBD2. CDR1 and CDR2 from the germline V gene are SGHDN and FVKESK. The CDR3 runs 11 residues. With V trimmed by 4 bases and J by 9 bases, 3 bases remained unmatched. The CDR3 loop is CASSPGGRQYF. The CDR3 DNA reads TGTGCCAGCAGCCCGGGCGGGAGGCAGTACTTC.

The chain uses TRBV3-1 (or the pseudogene TRBV3-2) and TRBJ2-5; maybe TRBD1 (6 bases). Germline assignment: CDR1 LGHDT and CDR2 YNNKEL (reference sequence). The germline V and J ends were trimmed by 1 base and 3 bases, with 15 bases remaining between them. This CDR3 contains 16 residues. The CDR3 DNA reads as TGTGCCAGCAGCCAAGGCACAGGGCGAGTGAAAGAGACCCAGTACTTC. Amino acid sequence: CASSQGTGRVKETQYF.

In this sample, this clone turned up once. This sequence joins TRBV5-1 and TRBJ2-3; D might be TRBD2 (5 bases). V was shortened by 0 bases and J by 5 bases, with 16 bases between the two germline ends. The CDR3 spans 16 residues. The germline CDR1 and CDR2 sequences are SGHRS and YFSETQ. The CDR3 region has the DNA TGCGCCAGCAGCTTGGTGTCTCCTAGCCAAGGAGATACGCAGTATTTT. Translating gives CASSLVSPSQGDTQYF.

The chain couples TRBV19 to TRBJ2-7; TRBD1 matches 9 bases. Germline V CDR1 and CDR2: LNHDA, SQIVND (reference sequence). The CDR3 extends over 16 amino acids. V lost 5 bases and J lost 1; bases outside the gene matches: 9. The DNA for the CDR3 is TGTGCCAGTAGTCCGAGGGGGACAGGGTTATCCTACGAGCAGTACTTC. It specifies CASSPRGTGLSYEQYF.

The rearrangement joins TRBV3-1 (or the pseudogene TRBV3-2) to TRBJ2-2; TRBD1 might be the D (6 bases). This CDR3 region has 15 residues. Trimming cost V 4 bases and J 4 bases, with 13 bases left between them. Germline V gene lookup returns CDR1 LGHDT and CDR2 YNNKEL (reference sequence). The CDR3 is CASSPQGWSTGELFF. DNA for the CDR3: TGTGCCAGCAGCCCGCAGGGGTGGAGCACCGGGGAGCTGTTTTTT.

V gene TRBV2 combines with J gene TRBJ2-7; tentative D call: TRBD1 (5 bases). From germline, CDR1 is SNHLY and CDR2 FYNNEI. Trimming pared 3 bases from V and 2 bases from J, leaving 17 bases between. The CDR3 is 16 amino acids. The CDR3 here is CASSDTAHRFPYEQYF. CDR3 DNA sequence: TGTGCCAGCAGTGATACAGCCCACAGGTTCCCCTACGAGCAGTACTTC.

The chain recombines TRBV12-3 or TRBV12-4 with TRBJ1-2, with D possibly matching TRBD1 (6 bases). Trimming shortened V by 8 bases and J by 3 bases, and 13 bases separated the two germline ends. CDR3 length equals 13 residues. The CDR3 reads CASRKGGDYGYTF. The CDR3 DNA is TGTGCCAGCCGGAAAGGGGGTGACTATGGCTACACCTTC.

The V and J genes are TRBV29-1 and TRBJ2-3; a weak D match, TRBD2 (6 bases). The germline V gene encodes CDR1 SQVTM and CDR2 ANQGSEA. The CDR3 runs 14 residues. V was shortened by 5 bases and J by 2 bases, with 14 bases between the two germline ends. The CDR3 sequence is CSVSGPTNTDTQYF. CDR3 DNA: TGCAGCGTTAGCGGGCCAACCAACACAGATACGCAGTATTTT.

In its sample, this clone was seen a few times. V and J are TRBV29-1 and TRBJ2-3; D call uncertain. Trimming took off 7 bases at V and 0 bases at J, with 11 bases between the two ends. The CDR3 is made up of 13 amino acids. Germline V CDR1 and CDR2: SQVTM, ANQGSEA. CDR3 in amino acids: CSGVPSSTDTQYF. The CDR3 DNA reads TGCAGCGGGGTGCCTAGTAGCACAGATACGCAGTATTTT.

The chain links TRBV19 to TRBJ2-7, with TRBD2 matching over 8 bases. The length of the CDR3 is 15 residues. V trimming: 5 bases; J trimming: 5 bases; junction bases outside the gene matches: 11. Germline CDR1 reads LNHDA; CDR2 reads SQIVND (reference sequence). CDR3 residues: CASSSTPGLGDEQYF. The CDR3 DNA sequence: TGTGCCAGTAGTTCGACACCGGGACTAGGAGACGAGCAGTACTTC. Combining the CDR3 with reference TRBV19 and TRBJ2-7 gives the whole variable domain DGGITQSPKYLFRKEGQNVTLSCEQNLNHDAMYWYRQDPGQGLRLIYYSQIVNDFQKGDIAEGYSVSREKKESFPLTVTSAQKNPTAFYLCASSSTPGLGDEQYFGPGTRLTVT.

V and J are TRBV28 and TRBJ2-4, with 8 nucleotides matching TRBD2. Germline values: CDR1 MDHEN, CDR2 SYDVKM. The CDR3 spans 17 residues. V trimming: 5 bases; J trimming: 0 bases; junction bases outside the gene matches: 9. The CDR3 spells CASSPRRGAIAKNIQYF. The DNA for the CDR3 is TGTGCCAGCAGTCCGAGGCGGGGGGCCATAGCCAAAAACATTCAGTACTTC.

The genes are TRBV15 and TRBJ1-4; 10 bases are shared with TRBD1. The J segment lost 2 bases and the V segment lost 0 bases, leaving 9 bases of the junction unmatched. CDR1 and CDR2 from the germline V gene are LNHNV and YYDKDF (reference sequence). The CDR3 has 19 residues. CDR3 DNA: TGTGCCACCAGCAGAGATCTAAGACAGGGGGCGTCGACTAATGAAAAACTGTTTTTT. It is translated as CATSRDLRQGASTNEKLFF.